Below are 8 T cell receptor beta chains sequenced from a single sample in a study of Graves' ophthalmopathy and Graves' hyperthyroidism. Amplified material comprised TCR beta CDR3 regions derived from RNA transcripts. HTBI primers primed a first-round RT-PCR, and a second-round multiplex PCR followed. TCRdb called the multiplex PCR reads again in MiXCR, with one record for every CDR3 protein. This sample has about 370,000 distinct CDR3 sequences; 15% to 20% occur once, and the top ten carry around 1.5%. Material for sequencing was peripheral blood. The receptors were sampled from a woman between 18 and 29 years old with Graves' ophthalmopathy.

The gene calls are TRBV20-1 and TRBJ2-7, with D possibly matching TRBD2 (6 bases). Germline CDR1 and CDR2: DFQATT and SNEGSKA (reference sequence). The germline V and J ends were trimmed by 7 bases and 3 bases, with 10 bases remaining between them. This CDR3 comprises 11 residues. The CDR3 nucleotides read TGCAGTGGGAGGGAGGTCTACGAGCAGTACTTC. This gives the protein CSGREVYEQYF.

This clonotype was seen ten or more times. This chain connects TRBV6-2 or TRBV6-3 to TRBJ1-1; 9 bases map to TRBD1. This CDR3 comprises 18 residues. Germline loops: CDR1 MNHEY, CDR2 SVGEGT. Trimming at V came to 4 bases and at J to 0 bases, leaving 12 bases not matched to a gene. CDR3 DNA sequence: TGTGCCAGCAGTTTCCCCGGGACAGGGTGGACCATGAACACTGAAGCTTTCTTT. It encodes CASSFPGTGWTMNTEAFF.

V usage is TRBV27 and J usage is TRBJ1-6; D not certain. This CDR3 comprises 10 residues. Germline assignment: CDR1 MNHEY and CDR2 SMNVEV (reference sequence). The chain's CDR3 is CATGNSPLHF. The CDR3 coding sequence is TGTGCGACGGGGAATTCACCCCTCCACTTT.

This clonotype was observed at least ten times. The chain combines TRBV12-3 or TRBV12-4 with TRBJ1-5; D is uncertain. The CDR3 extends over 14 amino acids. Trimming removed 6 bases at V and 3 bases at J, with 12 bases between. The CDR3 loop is CASSPGRVNQPQHF. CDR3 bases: TGTGCCAGCAGCCCTGGACGGGTCAATCAGCCCCAGCATTTT.

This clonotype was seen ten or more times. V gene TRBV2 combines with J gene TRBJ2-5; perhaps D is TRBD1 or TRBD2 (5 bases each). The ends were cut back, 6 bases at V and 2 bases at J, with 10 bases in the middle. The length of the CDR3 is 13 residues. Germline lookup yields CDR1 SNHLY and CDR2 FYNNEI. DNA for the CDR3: TGTGCCAGCAGACGGGACGTTCAAGAGACCCAGTACTTC. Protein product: CASRRDVQETQYF.

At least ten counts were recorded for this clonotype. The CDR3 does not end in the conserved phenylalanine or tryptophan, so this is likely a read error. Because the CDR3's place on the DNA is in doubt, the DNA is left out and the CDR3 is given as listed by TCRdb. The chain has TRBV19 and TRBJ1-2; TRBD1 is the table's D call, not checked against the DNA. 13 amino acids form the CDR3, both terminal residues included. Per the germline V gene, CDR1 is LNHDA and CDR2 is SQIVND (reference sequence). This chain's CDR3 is CASSPTTWTLEEI.

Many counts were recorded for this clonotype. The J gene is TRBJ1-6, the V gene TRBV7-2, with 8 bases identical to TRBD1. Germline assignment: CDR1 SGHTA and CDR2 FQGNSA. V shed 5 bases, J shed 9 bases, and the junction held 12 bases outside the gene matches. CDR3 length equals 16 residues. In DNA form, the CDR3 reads TGTGCCAGCAGCCCACCAGGGGGCCGCAACATTTCACCCCTCCACTTT. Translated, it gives CASSPPGGRNISPLHF.

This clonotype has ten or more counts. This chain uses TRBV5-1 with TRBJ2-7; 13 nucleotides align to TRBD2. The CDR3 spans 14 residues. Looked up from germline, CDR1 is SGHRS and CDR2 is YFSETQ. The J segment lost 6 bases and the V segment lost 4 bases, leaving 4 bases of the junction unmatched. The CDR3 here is CASSTGTSGIEQYF. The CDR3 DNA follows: TGCGCCAGCAGCACGGGGACTAGCGGGATCGAGCAGTACTTC.